The present T cell receptor beta chain was sequenced within a study of T cells in Graves' hyperthyroidism and ophthalmopathy. Study observations and caveats: A 13 V-J model separated ophthalmopathy from stable hyperthyroidism.

Diagnoses used clinical symptoms, serum thyroxine and TRAb, thyroid ultrasound and orbital computed tomography. This clonotype has only a few counts. Its target is not known. Germline CDR1 is WSHSY and CDR2 is SAAADI. V lost 1 base and J lost 2, with 4 bases in between. CDR3 size: 13 residues. It was RNA transcripts that yielded the amplified TCR beta CDR3 regions. The study used the HTBI primer set for a first-round RT-PCR of the TCR CDR3. TCRdb independently ran MiXCR on the multiplex PCR reads; one entry per CDR3 protein. This table holds hundreds of thousands of distinct CDR3 sequences, roughly 46% found once.

Material for sequencing was peripheral blood or thyroid tissue (not recorded which). The chain uses TRBV10-2 and TRBJ2-3; the D is unclear. This clonotype was sampled from a woman between 18 and 29 years old with Graves' hyperthyroidism. Written as DNA, the CDR3 is TGCGCCAGCAGTGAGTTCACCACAGATACGCAGTATTTT. Translating it yields CASSEFTTDTQYF.